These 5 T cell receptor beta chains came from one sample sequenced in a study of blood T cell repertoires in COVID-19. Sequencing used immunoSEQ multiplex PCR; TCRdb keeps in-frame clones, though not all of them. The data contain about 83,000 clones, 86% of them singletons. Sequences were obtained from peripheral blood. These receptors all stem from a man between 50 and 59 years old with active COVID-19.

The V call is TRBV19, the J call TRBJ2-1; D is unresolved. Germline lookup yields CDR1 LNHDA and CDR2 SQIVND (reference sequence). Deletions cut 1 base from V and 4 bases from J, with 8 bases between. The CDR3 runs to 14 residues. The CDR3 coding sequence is TGTGCCAGTAGTATAGGGCAGGCATACAATGAGCAGTTCTTC. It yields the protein CASSIGQAYNEQFF.

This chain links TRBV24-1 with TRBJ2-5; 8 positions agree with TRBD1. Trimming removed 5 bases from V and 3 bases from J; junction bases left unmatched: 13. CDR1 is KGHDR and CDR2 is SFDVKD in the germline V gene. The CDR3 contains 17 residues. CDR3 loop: CATSAPGQGPLEETQYF. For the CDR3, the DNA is TGTGCCACCAGTGCCCCCGGACAGGGACCTTTAGAAGAGACCCAGTACTTC.

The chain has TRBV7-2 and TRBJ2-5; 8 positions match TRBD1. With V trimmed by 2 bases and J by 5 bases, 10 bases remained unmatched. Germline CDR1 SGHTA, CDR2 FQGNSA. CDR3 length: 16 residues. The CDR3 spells CASSLNTGGGGETQYF. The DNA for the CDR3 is TGTGCCAGCAGCTTAAATACAGGGGGAGGAGGGGAGACCCAGTACTTC.

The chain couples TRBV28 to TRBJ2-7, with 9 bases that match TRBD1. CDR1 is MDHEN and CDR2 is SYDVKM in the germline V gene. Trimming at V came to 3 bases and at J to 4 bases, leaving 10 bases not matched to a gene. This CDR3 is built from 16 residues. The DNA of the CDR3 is TGTGCCAGCAGTTTGTTCGGGACAGGGAACCTTTACGAGCAGTACTTC. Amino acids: CASSLFGTGNLYEQYF.

The CDR3 spells CASSYQGARTEAFF. The CDR3, as DNA: TGTGCCAGCAGTTACCAGGGGGCTCGAACTGAAGCTTTCTTT. V usage is TRBV6-2 or TRBV6-3 and J usage is TRBJ1-1; 8 bases map to TRBD1. The CDR3 is made up of 14 amino acids. After removal of 2 bases from V and 5 bases from J, the junction contained 4 bases not matched to a gene. Germline V lookup: CDR1 MNHEY, CDR2 SVGEGT.